These T cell receptor beta chains were read from a single sample in a study of OX40 agonist ivuxolimab in advanced cancers. The method was immunoSEQ multiplex PCR; TCRdb's version includes in-frame clones alone and lacks a portion of them. The repertoire consists of 50,000 to 65,000 clones, with 81% occurring once and the leading ten covering around 0.71%. The sequencing here drew on CD4+ or CD8+ T cells sorted from blood, taken in a trial of the OX40 agonist ivuxolimab. These receptors came from an adult with an advanced solid tumor such as melanoma, head and neck, liver or kidney cancer. CDR3s include the opening cysteine and the closing phenylalanine or tryptophan. D genes are given only for firm matches. Part of the rows lack a size; the others show once, few, many or a class for expanded clones.

size,V,D,J,DNA,CDR3
medium-sized,TRBV19,.,TRBJ2-4,TGTGCCAGTCTAGGACGCACCAAAAACATTCAGTACTTC,CASLGRTKNIQYF
.,TRBV18,TRBD2,TRBJ2-3,TGTGCCAGCTCACGGGAGGTGACTAGCGGGGGAGATACGCAGTATTTT,CASSREVTSGGDTQYF
.,TRBV7-9,TRBD1,TRBJ2-5,TGTGCCAGCAGCTATTCAGGGGGAGAGACCCAGTACTTC,CASSYSGGETQYF
.,TRBV5-4,.,TRBJ2-2,TGTGCCAGCAGGCTACAGGGGAACACCGGGGAGCTGTTTTTT,CASRLQGNTGELFF
.,TRBV6-1,TRBD1,TRBJ1-3,TGTGCCAGCAGTGACGCCGGGACAGGGGTTGGAAACACCATATATTTT,CASSDAGTGVGNTIYF
.,TRBV7-9,.,TRBJ1-4,TGTGCCAGCAGCTTAGTGTTAGGGAGTTCCGAAAAACTGTTTTTT,CASSLVLGSSEKLFF
.,TRBV2,TRBD2,TRBJ2-3,TGTGCCAGCAGTGACCGGACTAGCCCTAGAGATACGCAGTATTTT,CASSDRTSPRDTQYF
.,TRBV20-1,TRBD1,TRBJ2-7,TGCAGTGCACGGGACAGCTACGAGCAGTACTTC,CSARDSYEQYF
.,TRBV5-4,.,TRBJ2-5,TGTGCCAGCAGCCAGGGGGGGCGGAAACAAGAGACCCAGTACTTC,CASSQGGRKQETQYF
.,TRBV29-1,.,TRBJ2-1,TGCAGCGTATCCGGGACCGAAGGCTACAATGAGCAGTTCTTC,CSVSGTEGYNEQFF